This is a list of T cell receptor beta chains from one sample in a study of OX40 agonist ivuxolimab in advanced cancers. Using immunoSEQ multiplex PCR, the repertoire was profiled, and TCRdb retains in-frame clones only, with some absent. The table lists more than 9,500 clones, around nine tenths of them singletons, with roughly 74% in the top ten. Sequencing was performed on CD4+ or CD8+ T cells sorted from blood, taken in a trial of the OX40 agonist ivuxolimab. Source of these receptors: an adult with an advanced solid tumor such as melanoma, head and neck, liver or kidney cancer. The CDR3 runs from the conserved cysteine through the conserved F or W. A D gene is named only where the DNA matches it firmly. Only part of the rows carry a size: once, few, many, or a class if the clone is expanded.

TRBJ2-7,-,TRBV11-3,TRBD1,CASSTGQGAYEQYF,TGTGCCAGCAGCACAGGACAGGGTGCTTACGAGCAGTACTTC
TRBJ2-1,-,TRBV6-6,TRBD2,CASSYLAGHYNEQFF,TGTGCCAGCAGTTACCTAGCGGGGCACTACAATGAGCAGTTCTTC
TRBJ2-2,-,TRBV6-1,-,CASSESPDTGELFF,TGTGCCAGCAGTGAATCTCCGGACACCGGGGAGCTGTTTTTT
TRBJ2-7,medium-sized,TRBV7-8,TRBD2,CASSPVQRGPTYEQYF,TGTGCCAGCAGCCCGGTTCAGCGGGGGCCAACCTACGAGCAGTACTTC
TRBJ1-5,-,TRBV19,-,CASTRQYSNQPQHF,TGTGCCAGCACAAGACAGTATAGCAATCAGCCCCAGCATTTT
TRBJ2-7,-,TRBV4-1,-,CASSLLTSEDYEQYF,TGCGCCAGCAGCCTATTAACAAGCGAGGACTACGAGCAGTACTTC
TRBJ1-2,once,TRBV7-2,-,CASSQDRTAIYGYTF,TGCGCCAGCAGCCAAGATCGGACAGCTATCTATGGCTACACCTTC
TRBJ2-1,-,TRBV10-1,TRBD2,CASSGTSGSHFYNEQFF,TGCGCCAGCAGTGGGACTAGCGGGAGCCATTTTTACAATGAGCAGTTCTTC
TRBJ2-4,few,TRBV7-9,TRBD1,CASRQGQGGNIQYF,TGTGCCAGCAGACAGGGACAGGGAGGGAACATTCAGTACTTC
TRBJ1-1,medium-sized,TRBV2,TRBD1,CASASETGGTEAFF,TGTGCCAGCGCGTCCGAGACAGGGGGCACTGAAGCTTTCTTT
TRBJ1-5,few,TRBV19,-,CASSIGGVQPQHF,TGTGCCAGTAGTATCGGCGGGGTTCAGCCCCAGCATTTT
TRBJ2-7,-,TRBV10-2,-,CASRDTAYEQYF,TGCGCCAGCAGGGACACGGCCTACGAGCAGTACTTC
TRBJ2-7,-,TRBV15,-,CATSRAGYEQYF,TGTGCCACCAGCAGAGCAGGGTACGAGCAGTACTTC
TRBJ1-1,-,TRBV4-1,TRBD1,CASLDRGTEAFF,TGCGCCAGCTTAGACAGGGGCACTGAAGCTTTCTTT
TRBJ1-5,-,TRBV9,TRBD1,CASSETGGFHQPQHF,TGTGCCAGCAGCGAGACAGGGGGCTTCCATCAGCCCCAGCATTTT
TRBJ2-6,-,TRBV4-3,-,CASSQDEGAGANVLTF,TGCGCCAGCAGCCAAGATGAGGGGGCTGGGGCCAACGTCCTGACTTTC
TRBJ2-5,-,TRBV27,TRBD1,CASSLYEGAGTQYF,TGTGCCAGCAGTTTATATGAGGGGGCCGGGACCCAGTACTTC
TRBJ1-3,-,TRBV25-1,-,CASSEYNTNVRRNTIYF,TGTGCCAGCAGTGAATATAACACCAACGTTAGACGAAACACCATATATTTT
TRBJ1-1,-,TRBV5-1,-,CASSQGQSPIEAFF,TGCGCCAGCAGCCAAGGACAGTCCCCCATTGAAGCTTTCTTT
TRBJ2-7,once,TRBV7-3,-,CASSLMGGPDEQYF,TGTGCCAGCAGCCTGATGGGGGGGCCGGACGAGCAGTACTTC
TRBJ1-1,-,TRBV30,-,CAWSVGARATEAFF,TGTGCCTGGAGTGTAGGGGCCAGGGCCACTGAAGCTTTCTTT
TRBJ2-5,-,TRBV14,TRBD2,CASSQGLAGGGETQYF,TGTGCCAGCAGCCAGGGACTAGCGGGAGGTGGTGAGACCCAGTACTTC
TRBJ1-6,-,TRBV6-1,-,CASSEKRWTSQILHF,TGTGCCAGCAGTGAAAAAAGGTGGACCTCTCAAATCCTCCACTTT
TRBJ2-5,-,TRBV2,-,CASMGPFGQYF,TGTGCCAGCATGGGACCTTTCGGGCAGTACTTC
TRBJ2-7,-,TRBV9,TRBD1,CASSSTGGRYEQYF,TGTGCCAGCAGCTCAACAGGGGGGCGCTACGAGCAGTACTTC
TRBJ2-7,-,TRBV6-6,-,CASSGNRVEQYF,TGTGCCAGCAGTGGTAACAGGGTCGAGCAGTACTTC
TRBJ2-1,-,TRBV11-2,-,CASSLSQSEQFF,TGTGCCAGCAGCTTATCCCAAAGTGAGCAGTTCTTC
TRBJ2-7,-,TRBV19,TRBD2,CASSASSGRWDEQYF,TGTGCCAGTAGTGCTTCTAGCGGGAGGTGGGACGAGCAGTACTTC
TRBJ2-1,-,TRBV7-9,-,CASSSQIAPYNEQFF,TGTGCCAGCAGCTCACAGATCGCTCCCTACAATGAGCAGTTCTTC
TRBJ1-1,-,TRBV11-2,-,CASSLVRVNTEAFF,TGTGCCAGCAGCTTAGTACGGGTGAACACTGAAGCTTTCTTT
TRBJ1-5,medium-sized,TRBV7-9,-,CASSRTGNNQPQHF,TGTGCCAGCAGCCGGACGGGCAACAATCAGCCCCAGCATTTT
TRBJ2-3,-,TRBV5-6,-,CASSLLAGTFTDTQYF,TGTGCCAGCAGCTTGCTTGCAGGGACGTTCACAGATACGCAGTATTTT
TRBJ1-1,-,TRBV5-6,TRBD1,CASSIQGAYTEAFF,TGTGCCAGCAGCATCCAGGGGGCCTACACTGAAGCTTTCTTT
TRBJ2-7,-,TRBV30,-,CAWSGYRVREQYF,TGTGCCTGGAGTGGATACAGGGTTCGCGAGCAGTACTTC
TRBJ2-3,-,TRBV28,TRBD2,CASSLGREPDTQYF,TGTGCCAGCAGTTTGGGGCGGGAGCCAGATACGCAGTATTTT
TRBJ2-2,-,TRBV7-9,TRBD1,CASSSRDRGSGELFF,TGTGCCAGCAGCTCTCGGGACAGGGGATCTGGGGAGCTGTTTTTT
TRBJ1-2,-,TRBV7-9,-,CASSFGQTSLYGYTF,TGTGCCAGCAGCTTCGGACAGACATCCCTTTATGGCTACACCTTC
TRBJ2-5,-,TRBV5-6,-,CASSFPNAGQETQYF,TGTGCCAGCAGCTTCCCCAATGCCGGGCAAGAGACCCAGTACTTC
TRBJ2-5,-,TRBV4-1,-,CASSHLGAQETQYF,TGCGCCAGCAGCCACTTAGGGGCGCAAGAGACCCAGTACTTC